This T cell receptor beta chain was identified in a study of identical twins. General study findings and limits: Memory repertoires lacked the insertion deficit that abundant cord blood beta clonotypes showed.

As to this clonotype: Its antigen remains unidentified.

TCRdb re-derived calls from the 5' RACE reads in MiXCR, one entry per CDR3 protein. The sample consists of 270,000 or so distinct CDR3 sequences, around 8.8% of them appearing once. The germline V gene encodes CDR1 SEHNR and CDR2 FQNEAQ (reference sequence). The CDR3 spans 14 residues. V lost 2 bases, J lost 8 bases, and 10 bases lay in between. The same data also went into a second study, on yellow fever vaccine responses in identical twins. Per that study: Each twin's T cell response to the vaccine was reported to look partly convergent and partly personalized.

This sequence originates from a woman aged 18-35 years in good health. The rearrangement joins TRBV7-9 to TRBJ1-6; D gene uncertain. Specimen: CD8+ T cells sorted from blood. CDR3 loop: CASSLPVGDSPLHF. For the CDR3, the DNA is TGTGCCAGCAGCTTACCCGTGGGCGATTCACCCCTCCACTTT.